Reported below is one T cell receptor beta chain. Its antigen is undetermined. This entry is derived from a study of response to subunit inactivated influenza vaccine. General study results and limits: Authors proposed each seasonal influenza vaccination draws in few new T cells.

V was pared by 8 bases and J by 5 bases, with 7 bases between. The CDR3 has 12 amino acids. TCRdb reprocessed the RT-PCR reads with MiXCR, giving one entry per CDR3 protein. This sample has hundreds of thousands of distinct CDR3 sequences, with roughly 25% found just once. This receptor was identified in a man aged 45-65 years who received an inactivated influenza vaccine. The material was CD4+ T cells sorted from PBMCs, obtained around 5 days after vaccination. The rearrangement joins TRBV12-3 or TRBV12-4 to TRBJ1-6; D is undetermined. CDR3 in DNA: TGTGCCAGCGGGAAGGATAATTCACCCCTCCACTTT. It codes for CASGKDNSPLHF.